The 14 T cell receptor beta chains presented below share a single source sample, sequenced in a study of blood T cell repertoires in COVID-19. TCRdb keeps only in-frame clones here, not all; method: immunoSEQ multiplex PCR. The sample includes 200,000 to 250,000 clones, 84% of them seen just once. The material sequenced was peripheral blood. The source of these receptors is a man aged 25 to 45 with active or convalescent COVID-19.

The chain employs TRBV20-1 and TRBJ1-1; 8 nucleotides align to TRBD1. The CDR3 sequence is 10 residues long. CDR1 DFQATT and CDR2 SNEGSKA come from the germline V gene (reference sequence). V lost 6 bases, J lost 11 bases, and 5 bases stayed unmatched. The CDR3 DNA reads as TGCAGTGCCGCCAGGGGGCTGGCTTTCTTT. This gives the protein CSAARGLAFF.

The chain has TRBV3-1 (or the pseudogene TRBV3-2) and TRBJ2-1; D is perhaps TRBD1 (6 bases). CDR3 length: 17 residues. The V gene lost 4 bases and the J gene lost 7 bases, with 23 bases spanning the gap. Per the germline V gene, CDR1 is LGHDT and CDR2 is YNNKEL (reference sequence). CDR3 in amino acids: CASSPTGVQGPPNEQFF. The CDR3 DNA is TGTGCCAGCAGCCCCACCGGGGTCCAGGGGCCTCCAAATGAGCAGTTCTTC.

This rearrangement joins TRBV7-2 to TRBJ1-1; 11 bases fit TRBD1. The CDR3 is made up of 15 amino acids. Germline V gene data show CDR1 as SGHTA and CDR2 as FQGNSA. After removal of 5 bases from V and 4 bases from J, the junction contained 6 bases not matched to a gene. The CDR3 DNA reads TGTGCCAGCAGCCCCTGGACAGGGGGCCCCACTGAAGCTTTCTTT. Protein product: CASSPWTGGPTEAFF.

This clone occurred once. Compared with germline, one end of the junction differs, possibly owing to a read error. This chain links TRBV28 with TRBJ1-6, with D possibly TRBD1 on 6 matching bases. The CDR3 contains 11 residues. CDR1 and CDR2 (germline): MDHEN, SYDVKM. The CDR3 is CASSSVRTAVF. CDR3 DNA: TGTGCCAGCAGTTCAGTCAGGACAGCGGTCTTT.

The chain has TRBV4-1 and TRBJ1-5; 12 bases are shared with TRBD1. Germline trimming cut 1 base from V and 7 bases from J; bases unmatched to any gene: 11. Germline-derived CDR1 and CDR2 are MGHRA and YSYEKL. The CDR3 loop spans 18 amino acids. CDR3 in amino acids: CASSQVGGQGASWQPQHF. The CDR3 bases are TGCGCCAGCAGCCAAGTGGGGGGACAGGGGGCTTCTTGGCAGCCCCAGCATTTT.

The V gene is TRBV6-5, the J gene TRBJ2-7, with 8 bases identical to TRBD1. Per germline, CDR1 MNHEY and CDR2 SVGAGI. V shed 2 bases and J 6 bases; nucleotides not matched to a gene: 6. The CDR3 contains 14 residues. CDR3 DNA sequence: TGTGCCAGCAGTTACAGGGGGACAGGAATCGAGCAGTACTTC. Its protein is CASSYRGTGIEQYF.

The chain recombines TRBV7-9 with TRBJ2-5; TRBD1 matches at 8 bases. V dropped 5 bases and J dropped 2; count of bases not matched to a gene: 4. Germline assignment: CDR1 SEHNR and CDR2 FQNEAQ (reference sequence). CDR3 size: 14 residues. CDR3 loop: CASSAGTGQETQYF. For the CDR3, the DNA is TGTGCCAGCAGCGCCGGGACAGGACAAGAGACCCAGTACTTC.

This rearrangement joins TRBV6-2 or TRBV6-3 to TRBJ2-7, with 8 bases lining up with TRBD1. J lost 4 bases, V lost 4 bases, and 6 bases had no gene match. The CDR3 is 14 residues long. Germline CDR1 MNHEY, CDR2 SVGEGT. CDR3 protein: CASSSTGGLYEQYF. For the CDR3, the DNA is TGTGCCAGCAGTTCTACAGGGGGGTTATACGAGCAGTACTTC.

This chain links TRBV11-1 with TRBJ2-5; 11 bases match TRBD2. CDR1 and CDR2 from the germline V gene are SGHAT and FQDESV (reference sequence). Trimming cost V 7 bases and J 2 bases; bases outside gene matches: 9. This CDR3 has 16 amino acids. This CDR3 reads CASTQGLAGGQETQYF. The CDR3 DNA sequence: TGTGCCAGCACCCAGGGGCTAGCGGGAGGTCAAGAGACCCAGTACTTC.

This sequence joins TRBV2 and TRBJ2-7; possible D gene TRBD2, 5 bases. Germline V gives CDR1 SNHLY, CDR2 FYNNEI. This CDR3 has 14 residues. The ends were cut back, 3 bases at V and 2 bases at J, with 11 bases in the middle. This CDR3 reads CASSDEAVAYEQYF. The CDR3 DNA sequence: TGTGCCAGCAGTGATGAAGCGGTGGCCTACGAGCAGTACTTC.

The chain recombines TRBV28 with TRBJ1-5; D is perhaps TRBD1 (6 bases). Germline V gene data show CDR1 as MDHEN and CDR2 as SYDVKM. V was cut by 7 bases and J by 4 bases, with 14 bases left in between. The CDR3 loop spans 14 amino acids. Here the CDR3 DNA reads TGTGCCAGCACCGACGGGGGGGCAAATCAGCCCCAGCATTTT. Translated: CASTDGGANQPQHF.

CDR3 DNA: TGTGCCAGCAGTTACTCAAGGCGCAGGACTCTGGTCGAGCAGTACTTC. Protein sequence: CASSYSRRRTLVEQYF. V is TRBV6-5 and J is TRBJ2-7; perhaps TRBD2 as D (5 bases). CDR3 length: 16 amino acids. The V gene lost 0 bases and the J gene lost 6 bases, with 18 bases spanning the gap. Germline CDR1 and CDR2: MNHEY and SVGAGI.

This chain links TRBV7-2 with TRBJ1-4; TRBD1 aligns across 10 bases. The CDR3 length is 15 residues. CDR1 is SGHTA, CDR2 FQGNSA, per germline. After removal of 5 bases from V and 3 bases from J, the junction contained 3 bases not matched to a gene. CDR3 DNA sequence: TGTGCCAGCAGCCCAGGGACAGGGGCTAATGAAAAACTGTTTTTT. It translates to CASSPGTGANEKLFF.

Written as DNA, the CDR3 is TGTGCCAGCAGACTTAGCGGGGGGCCCTACGAGCAGTACTTC. This translates into CASRLSGGPYEQYF. The chain uses TRBV27 and TRBJ2-7, with TRBD2 matching over 10 bases. V shed 6 bases and J 2 bases; nucleotides not matched to a gene: 4. The CDR3 spans 14 residues. Looked up from germline, CDR1 is MNHEY and CDR2 is SMNVEV (reference sequence).